This passage covers 7 T cell receptor beta chains from one sample sequenced in a study of beta chain features in type 1 diabetes. Expressed TCRB transcripts got sequenced, as all isolated RNA was reverse transcribed. The data were produced by immunoSEQ multiplex PCR, yet TCRdb's version contains in-frame clones alone and is incomplete. The sample has 900,000 or so clones, about 17% seen once. Sequenced input: naive CD4+ T cells from blood. The receptors come from a woman aged 18-30 years in good health.

The chain couples TRBV7-9 to TRBJ1-3, with D unresolved. The CDR3 runs to 13 residues. V lost 2 bases to trimming and J lost 1 base, with 3 bases between them. Germline lookup yields CDR1 SEHNR and CDR2 FQNEAQ (reference sequence). This CDR3 is CASSLYSGNTIYF. The CDR3 nucleotides read TGTGCCAGCAGCTTATATTCTGGAAACACCATATATTTT.

This clone was counted between two and nine times. This chain links TRBV28 with TRBJ2-3; no firm D call. V lost 3 bases and J 0 bases, leaving 13 bases between the germline ends. Germline V gene lookup returns CDR1 MDHEN and CDR2 SYDVKM. This CDR3 is built from 16 residues. As DNA, the CDR3 is TGTGCCAGCAGTTTCGTACGGGCTTCTAGCACAGATACGCAGTATTTT. It translates to CASSFVRASSTDTQYF.

V gene TRBV28 combines with J gene TRBJ2-5, with 9 nucleotides matching TRBD2. Germline V gives CDR1 MDHEN, CDR2 SYDVKM. The V and J ends lost 7 bases and 1 base, in that order; junction bases with no gene match: 7. CDR3 length equals 15 residues. The CDR3 loop reads CASKPGLAVQETQYF. Here the CDR3 DNA reads TGTGCCAGCAAACCGGGACTAGCTGTCCAAGAGACCCAGTACTTC. The full variable domain, completed using reference TRBV28 and TRBJ2-5, is DVKVTQSSRYLVKRTGEKVFLECVQDMDHENMFWYRQDPGLGLRLIYFSYDVKMKEKGDIPEGYSVSREKKERFSLILESASTNQTSMYLCASKPGLAVQETQYFGPGTRLLVL.

This clone came up a few times. V and J are TRBV10-3 and TRBJ2-1; unclear D gene. The germline V gene encodes CDR1 ENHRY and CDR2 SYGVKD. CDR3 size: 11 residues. V was trimmed by 2 bases and J by 13 bases, leaving 9 bases between them. The CDR3 DNA follows: TGTGCCATCAGTGAGGCTAACCAACAGTTCTTC. Amino acid sequence: CAISEANQQFF.

V gene TRBV6-6 combines with J gene TRBJ2-3; TRBD1 might be the D (7 bases). The CDR3 is 14 amino acids. Germline V lookup: CDR1 MNHNY, CDR2 SVGAGI (reference sequence). V was trimmed by 5 bases and J by 5 bases, leaving 14 bases between them. In DNA form, the CDR3 reads TGTGCCAGCAGTCCCCGACAGGGAGGAGATACGCAGTATTTT. This encodes CASSPRQGGDTQYF.

This clone was counted a few times. This chain uses TRBV29-1 with TRBJ2-3; D is unclear. CDR1 SQVTM and CDR2 ANQGSEA come from the germline V gene. The CDR3 has 11 residues. With 7 bases removed from V and 6 bases from J, the gap between germline ends came to 11 bases. The CDR3 loop is CSASKADTQYF. CDR3 DNA sequence: TGCAGCGCGAGTAAAGCGGATACGCAGTATTTT.

This clone was detected only a few times. V is TRBV2 and J is TRBJ2-3, with 8 bases lining up with TRBD2. This CDR3 is 15 amino acids long. From germline, CDR1 is SNHLY and CDR2 FYNNEI. The ends lost 4 bases at V and 4 bases at J; junction bases unmatched: 7. This CDR3 reads CASSGSGSGSDTQYF. CDR3 nucleotide sequence: TGTGCCAGCAGTGGGAGCGGGAGTGGTTCAGATACGCAGTATTTT. The whole variable domain, remainder taken from reference TRBV2 and TRBJ2-3, is EPEVTQTPSHQVTQMGQEVILRCVPISNHLYFYWYRQILGQKVEFLVSFYNNEISEKSEIFDDQFSVERPDGSNFTLKIRSTKLEDSAMYFCASSGSGSGSDTQYFGPGTRLTVL.